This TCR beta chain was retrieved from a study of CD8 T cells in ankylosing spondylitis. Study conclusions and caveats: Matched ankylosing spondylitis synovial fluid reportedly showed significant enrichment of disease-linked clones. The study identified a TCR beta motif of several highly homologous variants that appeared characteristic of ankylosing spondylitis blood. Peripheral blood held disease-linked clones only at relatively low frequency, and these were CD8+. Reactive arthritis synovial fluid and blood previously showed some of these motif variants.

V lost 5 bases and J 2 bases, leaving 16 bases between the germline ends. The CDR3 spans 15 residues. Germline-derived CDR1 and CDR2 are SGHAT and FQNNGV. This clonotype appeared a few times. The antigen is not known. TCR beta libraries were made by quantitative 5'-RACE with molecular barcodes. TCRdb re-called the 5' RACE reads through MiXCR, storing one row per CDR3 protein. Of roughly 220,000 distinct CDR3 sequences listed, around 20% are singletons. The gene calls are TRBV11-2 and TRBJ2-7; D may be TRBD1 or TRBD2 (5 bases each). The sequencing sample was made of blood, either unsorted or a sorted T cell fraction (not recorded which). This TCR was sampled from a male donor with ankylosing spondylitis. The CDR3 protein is CASSPPGRLPYEQYF. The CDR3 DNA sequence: TGTGCCAGCAGCCCCCCGGGACGATTACCCTACGAGCAGTACTTC.